The present T cell receptor beta chain was sequenced within a study of T cell responses to AZD1222 COVID-19 vaccine. Profiling relied on immunoSEQ multiplex PCR, and the TCRdb table lists in-frame clones only, not all of them. The sample contains 120,000 to 150,000 clones, about 90% of which appear only once. The germline V gene encodes CDR1 SNHLY and CDR2 FYNNEI. The CDR3 has 15 residues. V lost 5 bases, J lost 4 bases, and 9 bases stayed unmatched. This chain links TRBV2 with TRBJ1-1, with 8 bases that match TRBD1. This TCR was recovered from an adult in good health. Sequencing was performed on peripheral blood, taken on day 0 of AZD1222 vaccination. In nucleotides, the CDR3 is TGTGCCAGCAGTAGGCAGACAGGGGTAGGCACTGAAGCTTTCTTT. It is translated as CASSRQTGVGTEAFF.